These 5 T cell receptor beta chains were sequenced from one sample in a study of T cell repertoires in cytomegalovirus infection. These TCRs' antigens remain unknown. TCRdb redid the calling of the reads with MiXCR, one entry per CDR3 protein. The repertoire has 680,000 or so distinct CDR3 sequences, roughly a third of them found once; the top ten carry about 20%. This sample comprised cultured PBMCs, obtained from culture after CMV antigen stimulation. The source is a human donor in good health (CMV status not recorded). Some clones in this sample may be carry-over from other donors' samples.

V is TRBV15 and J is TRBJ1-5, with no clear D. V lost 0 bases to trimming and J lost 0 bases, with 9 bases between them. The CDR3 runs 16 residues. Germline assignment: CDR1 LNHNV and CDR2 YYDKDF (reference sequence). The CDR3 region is CATSRDLSYSNQPQHF. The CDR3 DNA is TGTGCCACCAGCAGAGATCTTAGCTATAGCAATCAGCCCCAGCATTTT.

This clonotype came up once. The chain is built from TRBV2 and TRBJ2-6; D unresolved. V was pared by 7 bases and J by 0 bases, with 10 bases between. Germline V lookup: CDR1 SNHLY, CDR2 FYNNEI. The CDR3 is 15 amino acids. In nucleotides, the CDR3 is TGTGCCAGCATGAACGACCGCTCTGGGGCCAACGTCCTGACTTTC. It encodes CASMNDRSGANVLTF. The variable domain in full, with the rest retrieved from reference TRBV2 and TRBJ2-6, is EPEVTQTPSHQVTQMGQEVILRCVPISNHLYFYWYRQILGQKVEFLVSFYNNEISEKSEIFDDQFSVERPDGSNFTLKIRSTKLEDSAMYFCASMNDRSGANVLTFGAGSRLTVL.

CDR3 in DNA: TGTGCCAGCAGTCCCAAGAGAACGGACAGAAACATTCAGTACTTC. This codes for CASSPKRTDRNIQYF. The chain has TRBV6-1 and TRBJ2-4; D possibly corresponds to TRBD1 (6 bases). This CDR3 region has 15 residues. CDR1 and CDR2 (germline): MNHNS, SASEGT. Trimming cost V 5 bases and J 6 bases, with 17 bases left between them.

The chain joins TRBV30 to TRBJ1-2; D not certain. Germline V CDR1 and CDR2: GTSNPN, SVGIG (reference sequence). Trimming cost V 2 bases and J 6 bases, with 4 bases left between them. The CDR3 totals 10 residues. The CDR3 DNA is TGTGCCTGGAGTAGGGATGGCTACACCTTC. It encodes CAWSRDGYTF.

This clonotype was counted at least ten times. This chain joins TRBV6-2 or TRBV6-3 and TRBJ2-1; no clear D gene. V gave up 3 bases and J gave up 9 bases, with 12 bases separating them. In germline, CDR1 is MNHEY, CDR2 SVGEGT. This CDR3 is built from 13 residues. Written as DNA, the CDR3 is TGTGCCAGCAGTTATGGTCCAGCCTTTGAGCAGTTCTTC. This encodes CASSYGPAFEQFF.